This is a list of T cell receptor beta chains from one sample in a study of blood T cell repertoires in COVID-19. Measured with immunoSEQ multiplex PCR; TCRdb has only the in-frame clones, and not every one. The data show about 24,000 clones, around 86% seen once. The sequenced sample consisted of peripheral blood. All receptors derive from a human donor with active COVID-19. The donor label of this sample is uncertain. The CDR3 runs from the conserved cysteine through the conserved F or W. A D gene is named only where the DNA matches it firmly. Some rows have no size entry. The others give once, few or many, or a class for an expanded clone.

j_call: TRBJ2-3; v_call: TRBV19; d_call: TRBD2; clone_size: once; cdr3_nt: TGTGCCAGTAGTATTCTAGCGGGAGGGCGAGGGAGCACAGATACGCAGTATTTT; cdr3_aa: CASSILAGGRGSTDTQYF
j_call: TRBJ2-3; v_call: TRBV10-3; d_call: .; clone_size: .; cdr3_nt: TGTGCCACGACAGGGACTAGCACAGATACGCAGTATTTT; cdr3_aa: CATTGTSTDTQYF
j_call: TRBJ2-1; v_call: TRBV4-2; d_call: .; clone_size: .; cdr3_nt: TGTGCCAGCAGCCCGTTGGGGCCCCTAAGGAATGAGCAGTTCTTC; cdr3_aa: CASSPLGPLRNEQFF
j_call: TRBJ2-1; v_call: TRBV5-1; d_call: TRBD1; clone_size: .; cdr3_nt: TGCGCCAGCAGCTCGGACAGGGGGTACAATGAGCAGTTCTTC; cdr3_aa: CASSSDRGYNEQFF
j_call: TRBJ2-1; v_call: TRBV5-1; d_call: TRBD2; clone_size: .; cdr3_nt: TGCGCCAGCAGCCTCCCTTTAGCGGGGGCATACAATGAGCAGTTCTTC; cdr3_aa: CASSLPLAGAYNEQFF
j_call: TRBJ2-7; v_call: TRBV7-6; d_call: TRBD2; clone_size: .; cdr3_nt: TGTGCCAGCAGCTTAGACGGACTAGCGGGGGCGGGGGAGCAGTACTTC; cdr3_aa: CASSLDGLAGAGEQYF
j_call: TRBJ2-4; v_call: TRBV4-2; d_call: TRBD2; clone_size: .; cdr3_nt: TGTGCCAGCAGCACTGTAGCGGGAGTCGGGAAAAACATTCAGTACTTC; cdr3_aa: CASSTVAGVGKNIQYF
j_call: TRBJ2-5; v_call: TRBV7-9; d_call: .; clone_size: .; cdr3_nt: TGTGCCAGCAGCTTAGGGGCAGGTCAAGAGACCCAGTACTTC; cdr3_aa: CASSLGAGQETQYF
j_call: TRBJ1-5; v_call: TRBV2; d_call: .; clone_size: .; cdr3_nt: TGTGCCAGCAGGAGCAGGAAGTTCGTCGGTGGATATAGCAATCAGCCCCAGCATTTT; cdr3_aa: CASRSRKFVGGYSNQPQHF
j_call: TRBJ2-2; v_call: TRBV28; d_call: .; clone_size: few; cdr3_nt: TGTGCCAGCGTCACAGGGATGAACACCGGGGAGCTGTTTTTT; cdr3_aa: CASVTGMNTGELFF
j_call: TRBJ2-3; v_call: TRBV6-1; d_call: .; clone_size: .; cdr3_nt: TGTGCCAGCAGTGAACCTGGAGGGAGCACAGATACGCAGTATTTT; cdr3_aa: CASSEPGGSTDTQYF
j_call: TRBJ1-1; v_call: TRBV19; d_call: .; clone_size: .; cdr3_nt: TGTGCCAGTAGTGAGTCTGCGGATAACACTGAAGCTTTCTTT; cdr3_aa: CASSESADNTEAFF
j_call: TRBJ2-1; v_call: TRBV3-1/TRBV3-2; d_call: TRBD1; clone_size: .; cdr3_nt: TGTGCCAGCAGCCCCAGGACAGGGAAGGGGTACAATGAGCAGTTCTTC; cdr3_aa: CASSPRTGKGYNEQFF
j_call: TRBJ2-3; v_call: TRBV19; d_call: .; clone_size: .; cdr3_nt: TGTGCCAGTAGTATGGGCGCGGGGGCTAGCACAGATACGCAGTATTTT; cdr3_aa: CASSMGAGASTDTQYF
j_call: TRBJ1-2; v_call: TRBV19; d_call: .; clone_size: .; cdr3_nt: TGTGCCAGTAGTCGGGGGAACTATGGCTACACCTTC; cdr3_aa: CASSRGNYGYTF
j_call: TRBJ2-7; v_call: TRBV9; d_call: TRBD1; clone_size: once; cdr3_nt: TGTGCCAGCACCCTAGGGACAGGGCCCTACGAGCAGTACTTC; cdr3_aa: CASTLGTGPYEQYF
j_call: TRBJ2-1; v_call: TRBV15; d_call: TRBD2; clone_size: few; cdr3_nt: TGTGCCACCTCGGGACTAGCGGGAGGGGGGGTCAATGAGCAGTTCTTC; cdr3_aa: CATSGLAGGGVNEQFF
j_call: TRBJ1-1; v_call: TRBV5-1; d_call: .; clone_size: .; cdr3_nt: TGCGCCAGCAGCTTGGCCTGGGGGGAACTCGAAGCTTTCTTT; cdr3_aa: CASSLAWGELEAFF
j_call: TRBJ1-5; v_call: TRBV19; d_call: .; clone_size: .; cdr3_nt: TGTGCCAGTAGTACATACAGGGTTTCGAGGGCCCATCAGCCCCAGCATTTT; cdr3_aa: CASSTYRVSRAHQPQHF
j_call: TRBJ2-7; v_call: TRBV11-2; d_call: TRBD1; clone_size: .; cdr3_nt: TGTGCCAGCAGCCCCCGAAAGGGGGCAAGTTACGAGCAGTACTTC; cdr3_aa: CASSPRKGASYEQYF
j_call: TRBJ2-2; v_call: TRBV18; d_call: TRBD2; clone_size: .; cdr3_nt: TGTGCCAGCTCACTTTCGGGAGGTAATACCGGGGAGCTGTTTTTT; cdr3_aa: CASSLSGGNTGELFF
j_call: TRBJ2-2; v_call: TRBV9; d_call: .; clone_size: .; cdr3_nt: TGTGCCAGCAGCCCGTCGGACCACCCCAGGGACGGGGAGCTGTTTTTT; cdr3_aa: CASSPSDHPRDGELFF
j_call: TRBJ2-2; v_call: TRBV6-1; d_call: .; clone_size: .; cdr3_nt: TGTGCCAGCAGTGAAGAGGCCAGGGGCGGACTGAACACCGGGGAGCTGTTTTTT; cdr3_aa: CASSEEARGGLNTGELFF
j_call: TRBJ2-5; v_call: TRBV4-1; d_call: .; clone_size: .; cdr3_nt: TGCGCCAGCAGCCAAGTAGGCAGGGAAGAGACCCAGTACTTC; cdr3_aa: CASSQVGREETQYF
j_call: TRBJ2-5; v_call: TRBV27; d_call: TRBD2; clone_size: .; cdr3_nt: TGTGCCAGCAGTCCTCAGCGGGAGTTAGAGACCCAGTACTTC; cdr3_aa: CASSPQRELETQYF
j_call: TRBJ1-1; v_call: TRBV28; d_call: .; clone_size: .; cdr3_nt: TGTGCCAGCAGTACCCCAGGCAGGCTGAACACTGAAGCTTTCTTT; cdr3_aa: CASSTPGRLNTEAFF
j_call: TRBJ2-4; v_call: TRBV21-1; d_call: .; clone_size: .; cdr3_nt: TGTGCCAGCAGCAAAGGTCAGCGGGGGCAGGCCAAAAACATTCAGTACTTC; cdr3_aa: CASSKGQRGQAKNIQYF
j_call: TRBJ2-1; v_call: TRBV10-3; d_call: .; clone_size: .; cdr3_nt: TGTGCCATCAGTGAGTTAGCCGCAGAATACAATGAGCAGTTCTTC; cdr3_aa: CAISELAAEYNEQFF
j_call: TRBJ2-5; v_call: TRBV19; d_call: TRBD2; clone_size: .; cdr3_nt: TGTGCCAGTAGTATTTCGCCGGGACTAGCGGGAGGGCGGGAGACCCAGTACTTC; cdr3_aa: CASSISPGLAGGRETQYF